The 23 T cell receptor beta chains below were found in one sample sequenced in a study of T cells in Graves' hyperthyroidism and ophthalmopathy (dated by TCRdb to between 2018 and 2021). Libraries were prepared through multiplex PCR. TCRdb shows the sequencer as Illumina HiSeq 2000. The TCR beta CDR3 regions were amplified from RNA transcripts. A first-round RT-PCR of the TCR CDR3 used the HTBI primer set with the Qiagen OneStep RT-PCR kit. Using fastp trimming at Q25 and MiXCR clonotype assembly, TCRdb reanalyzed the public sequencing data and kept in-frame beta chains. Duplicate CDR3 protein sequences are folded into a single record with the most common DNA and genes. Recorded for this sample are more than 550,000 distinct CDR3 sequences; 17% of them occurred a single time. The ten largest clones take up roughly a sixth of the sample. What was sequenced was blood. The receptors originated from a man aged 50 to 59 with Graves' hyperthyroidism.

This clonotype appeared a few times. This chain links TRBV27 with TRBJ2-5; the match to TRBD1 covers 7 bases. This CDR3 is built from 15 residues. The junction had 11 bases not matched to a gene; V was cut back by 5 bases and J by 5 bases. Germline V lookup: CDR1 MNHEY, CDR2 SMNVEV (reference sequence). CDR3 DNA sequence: TGTGCCAGCAGTCCCGGGACAGCCCTTGGCGAGACCCAGTACTTC. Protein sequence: CASSPGTALGETQYF.

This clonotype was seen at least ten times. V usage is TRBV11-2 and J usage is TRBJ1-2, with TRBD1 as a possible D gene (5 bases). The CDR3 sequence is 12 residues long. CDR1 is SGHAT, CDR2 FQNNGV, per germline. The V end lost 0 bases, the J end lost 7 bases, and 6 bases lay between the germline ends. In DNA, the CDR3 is TGTGCCAGCAGCTTAGAAGGGGCTGGCTACACCTTC. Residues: CASSLEGAGYTF.

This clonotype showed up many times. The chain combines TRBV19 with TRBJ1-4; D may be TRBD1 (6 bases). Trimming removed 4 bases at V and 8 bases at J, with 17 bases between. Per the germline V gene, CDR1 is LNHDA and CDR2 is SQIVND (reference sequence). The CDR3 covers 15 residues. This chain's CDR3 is CASSTTTGIREKLFF. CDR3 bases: TGTGCCAGTAGTACCACGACAGGTATTCGAGAAAAACTGTTTTTT. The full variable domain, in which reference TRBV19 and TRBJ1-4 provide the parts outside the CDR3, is DGGITQSPKYLFRKEGQNVTLSCEQNLNHDAMYWYRQDPGQGLRLIYYSQIVNDFQKGDIAEGYSVSREKKESFPLTVTSAQKNPTAFYLCASSTTTGIREKLFFGSGTQLSVL.

In nucleotides, the CDR3 is TGCGCCAGCAGCCGGGCGGGCGGCCTATCCTACGAGCAGTACTTC. Residues: CASSRAGGLSYEQYF. The chain joins TRBV4-1 to TRBJ2-7, with a weak D call TRBD2 (5 bases). V lost 4 bases to trimming and J lost 1 base, with 14 bases between them. Germline V gene sequence: CDR1 MGHRA, CDR2 YSYEKL. This CDR3 contains 15 residues.

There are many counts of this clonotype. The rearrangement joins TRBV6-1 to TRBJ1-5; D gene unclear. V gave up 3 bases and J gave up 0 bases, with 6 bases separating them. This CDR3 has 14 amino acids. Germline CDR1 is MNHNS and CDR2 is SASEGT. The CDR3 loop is CASSESISNQPQHF. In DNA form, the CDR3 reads TGTGCCAGCAGTGAGAGCATTAGCAATCAGCCCCAGCATTTT.

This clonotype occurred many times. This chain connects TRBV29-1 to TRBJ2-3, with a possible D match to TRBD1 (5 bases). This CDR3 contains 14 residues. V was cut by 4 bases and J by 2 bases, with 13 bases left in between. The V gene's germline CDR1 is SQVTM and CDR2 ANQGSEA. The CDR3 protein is CSVGGRTSTDTQYF. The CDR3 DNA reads TGCAGCGTTGGGGGCCGGACATCCACAGATACGCAGTATTTT.

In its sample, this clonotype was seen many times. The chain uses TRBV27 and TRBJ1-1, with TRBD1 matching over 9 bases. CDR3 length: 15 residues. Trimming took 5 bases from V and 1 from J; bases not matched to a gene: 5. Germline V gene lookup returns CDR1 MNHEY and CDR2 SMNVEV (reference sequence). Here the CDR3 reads CASSPDRGGNTEAFF. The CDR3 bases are TGTGCCAGCAGTCCGGACAGGGGTGGGAACACTGAAGCTTTCTTT.

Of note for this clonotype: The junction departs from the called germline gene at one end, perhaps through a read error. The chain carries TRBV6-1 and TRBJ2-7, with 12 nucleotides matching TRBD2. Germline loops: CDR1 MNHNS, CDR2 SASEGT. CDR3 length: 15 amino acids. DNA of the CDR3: TGTGCCAGCAGTCAAGCTAGCGGGAGGGCCGACGAGCAGTACTTC. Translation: CASSQASGRADEQYF.

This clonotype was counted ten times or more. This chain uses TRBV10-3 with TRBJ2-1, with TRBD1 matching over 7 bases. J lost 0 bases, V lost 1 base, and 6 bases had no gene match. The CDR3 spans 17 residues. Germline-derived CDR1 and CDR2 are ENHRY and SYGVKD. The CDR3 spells CAISEWGTVGSYNEQFF. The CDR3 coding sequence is TGTGCCATCAGTGAGTGGGGGACAGTCGGCTCCTACAATGAGCAGTTCTTC.

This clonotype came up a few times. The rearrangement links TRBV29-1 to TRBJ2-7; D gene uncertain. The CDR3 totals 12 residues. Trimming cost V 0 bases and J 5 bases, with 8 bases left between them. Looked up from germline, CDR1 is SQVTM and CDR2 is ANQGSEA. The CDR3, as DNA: TGCAGCGTTGAAGACAGTGCGCACGAGCAGTACTTC. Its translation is CSVEDSAHEQYF.

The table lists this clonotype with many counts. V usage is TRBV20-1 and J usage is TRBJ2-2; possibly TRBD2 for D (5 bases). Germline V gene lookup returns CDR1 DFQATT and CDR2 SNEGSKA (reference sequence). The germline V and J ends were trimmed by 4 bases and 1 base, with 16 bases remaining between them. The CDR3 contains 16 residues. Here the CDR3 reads CSANRPEVGNTGELFF. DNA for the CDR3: TGCAGTGCTAATCGTCCGGAGGTTGGGAACACCGGGGAGCTGTTTTTT.

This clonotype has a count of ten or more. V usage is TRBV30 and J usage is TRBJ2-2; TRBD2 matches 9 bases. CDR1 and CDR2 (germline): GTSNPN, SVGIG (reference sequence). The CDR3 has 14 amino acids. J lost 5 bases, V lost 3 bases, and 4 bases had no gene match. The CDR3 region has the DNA TGTGCCTGGAGAAGCGGGAGGAATACCGGGGAGCTGTTTTTT. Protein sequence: CAWRSGRNTGELFF. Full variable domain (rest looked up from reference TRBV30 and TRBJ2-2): SQTIHQWPATLVQPVGSPLSLECTVEGTSNPNLYWYRQAAGRGLQLLFYSVGIGQISSEVPQNLSASRPQDRQFILSSKKLLLSDSGFYLCAWRSGRNTGELFFGEGSRLTVL.

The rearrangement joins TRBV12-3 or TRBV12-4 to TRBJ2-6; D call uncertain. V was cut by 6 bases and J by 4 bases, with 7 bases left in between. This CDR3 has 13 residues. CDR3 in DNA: TGTGCCAGCAGCCCCACAGGGGCCAACGTCCTGACTTTC. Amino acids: CASSPTGANVLTF.

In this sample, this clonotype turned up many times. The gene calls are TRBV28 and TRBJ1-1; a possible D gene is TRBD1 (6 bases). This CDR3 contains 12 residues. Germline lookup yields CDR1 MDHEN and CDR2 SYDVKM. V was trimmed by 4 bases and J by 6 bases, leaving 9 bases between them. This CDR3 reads CASSSPGAEAFF. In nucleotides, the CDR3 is TGTGCCAGCAGTTCGCCAGGGGCTGAAGCTTTCTTT. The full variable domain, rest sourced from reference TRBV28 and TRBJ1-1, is DVKVTQSSRYLVKRTGEKVFLECVQDMDHENMFWYRQDPGLGLRLIYFSYDVKMKEKGDIPEGYSVSREKKERFSLILESASTNQTSMYLCASSSPGAEAFFGQGTRLTVV.

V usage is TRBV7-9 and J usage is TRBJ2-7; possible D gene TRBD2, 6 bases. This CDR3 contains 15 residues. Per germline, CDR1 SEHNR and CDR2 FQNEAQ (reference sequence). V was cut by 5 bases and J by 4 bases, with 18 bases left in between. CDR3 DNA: TGTGCCAGCAGCCCCTCCGGGGGAGCCGAATACGAGCAGTACTTC. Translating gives CASSPSGGAEYEQYF.

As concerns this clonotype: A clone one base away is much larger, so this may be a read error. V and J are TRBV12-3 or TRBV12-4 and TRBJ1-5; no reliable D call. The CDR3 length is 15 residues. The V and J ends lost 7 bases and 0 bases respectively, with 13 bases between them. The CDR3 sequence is CASTPDGYSNQPQHF. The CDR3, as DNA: TGTGCCAGCACCCCCGACGGTTATAGCAATCAGCCCCAGCATTTT.

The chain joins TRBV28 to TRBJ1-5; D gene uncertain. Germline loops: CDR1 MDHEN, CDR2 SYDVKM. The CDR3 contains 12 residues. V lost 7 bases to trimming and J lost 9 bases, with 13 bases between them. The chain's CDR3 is CASTQPGRPQHF. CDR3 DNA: TGTGCCAGCACCCAGCCAGGACGGCCCCAGCATTTT.

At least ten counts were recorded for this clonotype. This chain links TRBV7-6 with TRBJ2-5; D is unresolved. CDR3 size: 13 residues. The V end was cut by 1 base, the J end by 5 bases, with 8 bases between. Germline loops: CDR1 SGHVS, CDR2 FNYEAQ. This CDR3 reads CASSLGTWETQYF. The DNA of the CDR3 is TGTGCCAGCAGCTTAGGGACGTGGGAGACCCAGTACTTC.

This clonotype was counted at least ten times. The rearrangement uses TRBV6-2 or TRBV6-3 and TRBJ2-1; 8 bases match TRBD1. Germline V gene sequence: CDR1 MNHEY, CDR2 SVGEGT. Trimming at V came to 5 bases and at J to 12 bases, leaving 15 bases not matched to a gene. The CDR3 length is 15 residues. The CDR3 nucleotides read TGTGCCAGCAGTCATATGATCGACAGGGGAGGAATGCAGTTCTTC. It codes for CASSHMIDRGGMQFF.

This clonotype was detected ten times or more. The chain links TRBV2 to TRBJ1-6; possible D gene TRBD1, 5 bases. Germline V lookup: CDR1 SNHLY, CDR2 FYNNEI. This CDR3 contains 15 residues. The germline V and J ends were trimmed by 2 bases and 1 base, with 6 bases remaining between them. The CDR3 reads CASSEWGSYNSPLHF. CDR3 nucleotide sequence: TGTGCCAGCAGTGAATGGGGGTCCTATAATTCACCCCTCCACTTT.

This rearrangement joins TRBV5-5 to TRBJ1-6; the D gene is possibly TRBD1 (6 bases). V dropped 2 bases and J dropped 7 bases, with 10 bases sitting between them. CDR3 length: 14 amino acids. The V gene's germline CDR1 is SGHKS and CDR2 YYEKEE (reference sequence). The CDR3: CASSFWTVNSPLHF. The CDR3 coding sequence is TGTGCCAGCAGCTTTTGGACAGTCAATTCACCCCTCCACTTT.

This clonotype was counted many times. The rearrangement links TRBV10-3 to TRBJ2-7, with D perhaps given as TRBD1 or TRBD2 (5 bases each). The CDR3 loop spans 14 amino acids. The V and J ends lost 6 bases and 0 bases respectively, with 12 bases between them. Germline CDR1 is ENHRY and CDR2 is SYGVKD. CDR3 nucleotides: TGTGCCATCAGCTCCGGGACGGTCTCCTACGAGCAGTACTTC. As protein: CAISSGTVSYEQYF.

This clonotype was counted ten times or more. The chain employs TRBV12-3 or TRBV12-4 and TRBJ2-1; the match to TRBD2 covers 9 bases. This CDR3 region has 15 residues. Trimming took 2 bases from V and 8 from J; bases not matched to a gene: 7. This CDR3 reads CASSLSAGGPYEQFF. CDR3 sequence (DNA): TGTGCCAGCAGTTTATCGGCGGGAGGGCCCTATGAGCAGTTCTTC.